The rows below give T cell receptor beta chains drawn from one sample of a study of blood T cell repertoires in COVID-19. Profiled with immunoSEQ multiplex PCR; TCRdb holds only in-frame clones, not every one. The repertoire holds roughly 200,000 clones, about nine tenths seen once, with 5.9% in the top ten. Sequenced input: peripheral blood. Receptor source: a man older than 75 with acute or convalescent COVID-19. The CDR3 runs from the conserved cysteine through the conserved F or W. A D gene is named only where the DNA matches it firmly. Clone sizes are given selectively: once, few, many, or a class where the clone is expanded.

d_call,v_call,j_call,clone_size,cdr3_nt,cdr3_aa
TRBD2,TRBV4-1,TRBJ2-2,-,TGCGCCAGCAGCGAGATCCCGCTAGCGGGAGGGACGTCCGGGGAGCTGTTTTTT,CASSEIPLAGGTSGELFF
-,TRBV4-1,TRBJ1-4,-,TGCGCCAGCAGCCAAGTGGTCCTAAATGAAAAACTGTTTTTT,CASSQVVLNEKLFF
TRBD2,TRBV24-1,TRBJ2-2,-,TGTGCCACCAGTGATTTGGCGGGACTAGCGGGAACCGGGGAGCTGTTTTTT,CATSDLAGLAGTGELFF
-,TRBV18,TRBJ2-2,-,TGTGCCAGCTCACCACCCGTAAACACCGGGGAGCTGTTTTTT,CASSPPVNTGELFF
-,TRBV5-1,TRBJ1-6,-,TGCGCCAGCAGCCGTGATTTAACAGCCAATTCACCCCTCCACTTT,CASSRDLTANSPLHF
-,TRBV12-3/TRBV12-4,TRBJ1-1,-,TGTGCCAGCAGTCCACAGGGGAACACTGAAGCTTTCTTT,CASSPQGNTEAFF
-,TRBV4-2,TRBJ2-1,-,TGTGCCAGCAGCCAAGACCCCGGGTCCTACAATGAGCAGTTCTTC,CASSQDPGSYNEQFF
-,TRBV29-1,TRBJ1-1,-,TGCAGCGTTGAAGATCAGGGTAGCACTGAAGCTTTCTTT,CSVEDQGSTEAFF
TRBD2,TRBV4-2,TRBJ2-5,-,TGTGCCAGCAGCCAAGGGAGTAGCGGGAGTTCCCAAGAGACCCAGTACTTC,CASSQGSSGSSQETQYF
-,TRBV5-1,TRBJ2-3,-,TGCGCCAGCAGCTTGCAGCGGAGTGGGACAGATACGCAGTATTTT,CASSLQRSGTDTQYF
TRBD2,TRBV19,TRBJ2-2,-,TGTGCCAGTAGTTCTAGCGGGGGCTGGACCGGGGAGCTGTTTTTT,CASSSSGGWTGELFF
-,TRBV6-2/TRBV6-3,TRBJ1-1,-,TGTGCCAGCAGTTCGCCAGGGCGGAACACTGAAGCTTTCTTT,CASSSPGRNTEAFF
TRBD2,TRBV6-2/TRBV6-3,TRBJ2-3,-,TGTGCCAGCAGTGAGACTAGCGGGAGACCAGATACGCAGTATTTT,CASSETSGRPDTQYF
-,TRBV6-1,TRBJ1-2,-,TGTGCCAGCAGTGAGGGCGACAGGACTAACTATGGCTACACCTTC,CASSEGDRTNYGYTF
TRBD2,TRBV5-1,TRBJ2-7,-,TGCGCCAGCAGCTTGGCCCCCGGGGGGGGGTCCTACGAGCAGTACTTC,CASSLAPGGGSYEQYF
TRBD2,TRBV7-8,TRBJ2-1,-,TGTGCCAGCAGCGCCGGGACTAGAATCAATAATGAGCAGTTCTTC,CASSAGTRINNEQFF
TRBD2,TRBV5-5,TRBJ2-7,-,TGTGCCAGCAGCTTGGAACTAGCGGGGTCCTACGAGCAGTACTTC,CASSLELAGSYEQYF
TRBD1,TRBV29-1,TRBJ1-4,-,TGCAGCGTTGAATACGGGACAGGAAATGAAAAACTGTTTTTT,CSVEYGTGNEKLFF
TRBD1,TRBV19,TRBJ2-2,-,TGTGCCAGTAGCAGGCGCGACAGGGGTCTTAGCACCGGGGAGCTGTTTTTT,CASSRRDRGLSTGELFF
-,TRBV11-3,TRBJ2-2,-,TGTGCCAGCAGTATGGCTCAGACGAACACCGGGGAGCTGTTTTTT,CASSMAQTNTGELFF
-,TRBV11-2,TRBJ1-2,-,TGTGCCAGCAGCTTAGAGAGTTATGGCTACACCTTC,CASSLESYGYTF
TRBD1,TRBV24-1,TRBJ1-1,-,TGTGCCACCAGGGGGACAGGGGAGAACACTGAAGCTTTCTTT,CATRGTGENTEAFF
TRBD2,TRBV28,TRBJ2-7,once,TGTGCCACCGGGGGTAGCGGGAGTGGGGTCCCTAGAGAGCAGTACTTC,CATGGSGSGVPREQYF
TRBD1,TRBV5-1,TRBJ1-6,few,TGCGCCAGCAGCACGTCGACAGGGGAGGGATCACCCCTCCACTTT,CASSTSTGEGSPLHF
TRBD1,TRBV6-6,TRBJ1-4,-,TGTGCCAGCAGATATCAGGGGGCGCCTAATGAAAAACTGTTTTTT,CASRYQGAPNEKLFF
TRBD2,TRBV3-1/TRBV3-2,TRBJ2-1,-,TGTGCCAGCAGCCTCAGCGGGAGTCGGTACAATGAGCAGTTCTTC,CASSLSGSRYNEQFF